This TCR beta chain was documented in a study of read filtering for tumor transcriptome and immune sequencing. The library was built from approximately 400 ng RNA with molecular barcoded adaptors for alpha/delta and beta/gamma chains. TCRdb passed the reads through MiXCR, listing each CDR3 protein once. The data contain fewer than 35,000 distinct CDR3 sequences, less than 20% of them seen just once; the ten biggest clones take up 15% to 20%. V lost 1 base to trimming and J lost 14 bases, with 10 bases between them. The germline CDR1 and CDR2 sequences are MNHEY and SVGAGI. The CDR3 loop spans 11 amino acids. Many counts were recorded for this clonotype.

The V gene is TRBV6-5, the J gene TRBJ2-3; D is unclear. The receptor was derived from a donor aged 40 or older with multiple myeloma. Sequencing was carried out using a population of CD138-negative cells sorted from bone marrow. CDR3 in DNA: TGTGCCAGCAGTTACTACTCGGTGATGTATTTT. It translates to CASSYYSVMYF.